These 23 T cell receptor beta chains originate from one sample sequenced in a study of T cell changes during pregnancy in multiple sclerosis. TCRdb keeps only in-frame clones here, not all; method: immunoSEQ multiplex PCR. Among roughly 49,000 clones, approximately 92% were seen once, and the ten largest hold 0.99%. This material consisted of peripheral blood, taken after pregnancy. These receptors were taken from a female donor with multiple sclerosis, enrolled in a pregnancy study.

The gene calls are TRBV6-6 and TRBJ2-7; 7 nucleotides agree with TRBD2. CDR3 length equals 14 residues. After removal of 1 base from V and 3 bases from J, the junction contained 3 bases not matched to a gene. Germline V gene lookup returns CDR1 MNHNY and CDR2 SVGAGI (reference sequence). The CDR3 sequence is CASSYLASGYEQYF. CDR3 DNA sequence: TGTGCCAGCAGTTACTTGGCTAGCGGCTACGAGCAGTACTTC.

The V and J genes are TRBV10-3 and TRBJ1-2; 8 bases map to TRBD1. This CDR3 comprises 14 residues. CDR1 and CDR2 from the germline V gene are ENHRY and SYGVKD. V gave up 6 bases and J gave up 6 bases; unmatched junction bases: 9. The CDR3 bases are TGTGCCATCAGGCAGGGGGCGCCGGAAAATGGCTACACCTTC. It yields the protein CAIRQGAPENGYTF.

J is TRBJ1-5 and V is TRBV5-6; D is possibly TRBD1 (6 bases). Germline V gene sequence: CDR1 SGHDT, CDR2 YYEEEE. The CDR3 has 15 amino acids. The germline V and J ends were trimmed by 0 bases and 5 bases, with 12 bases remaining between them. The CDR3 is CASSLGRGGDQPQHF. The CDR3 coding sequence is TGTGCCAGCAGCTTGGGCAGGGGAGGGGATCAGCCCCAGCATTTT.

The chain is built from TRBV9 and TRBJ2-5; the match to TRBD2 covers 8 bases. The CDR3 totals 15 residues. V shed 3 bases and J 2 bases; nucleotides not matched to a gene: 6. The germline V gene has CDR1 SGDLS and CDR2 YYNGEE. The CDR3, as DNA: TGTGCCAGCAGCGCCGGACTAGCAAGGCAAGAGACCCAGTACTTC. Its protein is CASSAGLARQETQYF.

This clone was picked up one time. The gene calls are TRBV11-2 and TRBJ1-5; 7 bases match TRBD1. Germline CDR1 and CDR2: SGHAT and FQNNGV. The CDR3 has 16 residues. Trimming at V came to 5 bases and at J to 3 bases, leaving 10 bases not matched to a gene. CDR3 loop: CASSPGTATANQPQHF. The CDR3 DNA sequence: TGTGCCAGCAGCCCAGGGACAGCGACTGCCAATCAGCCCCAGCATTTT.

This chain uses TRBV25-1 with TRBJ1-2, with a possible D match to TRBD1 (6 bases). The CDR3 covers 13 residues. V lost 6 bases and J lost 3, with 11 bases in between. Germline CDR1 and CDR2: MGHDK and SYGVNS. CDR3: CASRDSPHYGYTF. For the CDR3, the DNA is TGTGCCAGCAGGGACAGCCCCCACTATGGCTACACCTTC.

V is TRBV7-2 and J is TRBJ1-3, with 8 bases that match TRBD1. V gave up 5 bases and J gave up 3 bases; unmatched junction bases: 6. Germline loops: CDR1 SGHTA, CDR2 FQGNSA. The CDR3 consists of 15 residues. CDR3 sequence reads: CASSTDRALGNTIYF. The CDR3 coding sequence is TGTGCCAGCAGCACGGACAGGGCGCTTGGAAACACCATATATTTT.

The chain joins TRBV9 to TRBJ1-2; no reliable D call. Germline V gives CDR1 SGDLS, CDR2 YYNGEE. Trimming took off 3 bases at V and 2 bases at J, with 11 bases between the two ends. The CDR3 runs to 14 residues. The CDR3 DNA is TGTGCCAGCAGCGAGGCCTTGAGGAACTATGGCTACACCTTC. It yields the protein CASSEALRNYGYTF.

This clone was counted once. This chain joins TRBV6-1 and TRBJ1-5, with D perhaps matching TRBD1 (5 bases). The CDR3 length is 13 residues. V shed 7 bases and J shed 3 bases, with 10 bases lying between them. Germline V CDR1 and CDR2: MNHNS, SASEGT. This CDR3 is CASNQGFNQPQHF. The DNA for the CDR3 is TGTGCCAGCAACCAGGGTTTCAATCAGCCCCAGCATTTT.

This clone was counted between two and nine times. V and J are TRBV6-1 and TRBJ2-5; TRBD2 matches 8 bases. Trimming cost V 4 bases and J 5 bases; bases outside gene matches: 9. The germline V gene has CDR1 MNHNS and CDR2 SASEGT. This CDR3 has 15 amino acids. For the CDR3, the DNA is TGTGCCAGCAGTGCCCTCATTAGCGGGGACGAGACCCAGTACTTC. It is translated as CASSALISGDETQYF.

Here the CDR3 reads CASSLAGALYNEQFF. CDR3 coding DNA: TGTGCCAGCAGTCTGGCGGGGGCACTCTACAATGAGCAGTTCTTC. The chain joins TRBV6-5 to TRBJ2-1; D possibly corresponds to TRBD2 (7 bases). V was clipped by 5 bases and J by 3 bases, with 14 bases between them. From germline, CDR1 is MNHEY and CDR2 SVGAGI. There are 15 residues in the CDR3.

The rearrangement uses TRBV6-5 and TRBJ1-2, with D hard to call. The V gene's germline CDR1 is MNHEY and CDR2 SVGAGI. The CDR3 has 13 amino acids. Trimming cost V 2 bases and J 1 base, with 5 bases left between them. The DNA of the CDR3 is TGTGCCAGCAGTTACCTTAGTAACTATGGCTACACCTTC. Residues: CASSYLSNYGYTF.

The CDR3 here is CASSEAGQGMFF. CDR3 coding DNA: TGTGCCAGCAGTGAAGCGGGACAGGGAATGTTTTTT. The genes are TRBV6-1 and TRBJ1-4; TRBD1 matches at 9 bases. Trimming took 0 bases from V and 15 from J; bases not matched to a gene: 2. The CDR3 is 12 amino acids. Germline V gene lookup returns CDR1 MNHNS and CDR2 SASEGT.

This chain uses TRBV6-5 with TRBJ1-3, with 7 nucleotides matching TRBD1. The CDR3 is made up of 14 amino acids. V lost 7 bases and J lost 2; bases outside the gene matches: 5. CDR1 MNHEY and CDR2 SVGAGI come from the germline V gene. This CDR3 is CASKYRGPGNTIYF. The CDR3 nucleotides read TGTGCCAGCAAATACAGGGGCCCTGGAAACACCATATATTTT.

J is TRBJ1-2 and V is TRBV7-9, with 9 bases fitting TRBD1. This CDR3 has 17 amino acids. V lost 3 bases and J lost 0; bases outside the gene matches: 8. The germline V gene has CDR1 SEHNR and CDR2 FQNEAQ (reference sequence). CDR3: CASSFGLQGAANYGYTF. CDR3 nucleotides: TGTGCCAGCAGCTTCGGTCTACAGGGGGCGGCTAACTATGGCTACACCTTC.

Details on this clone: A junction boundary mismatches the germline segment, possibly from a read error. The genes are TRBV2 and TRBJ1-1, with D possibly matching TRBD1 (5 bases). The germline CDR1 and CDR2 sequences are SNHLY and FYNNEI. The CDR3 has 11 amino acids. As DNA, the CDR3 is TGTGCCAGCAGTGAAGCGGGGACTCGAGAATTT. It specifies CASSEAGTREF.

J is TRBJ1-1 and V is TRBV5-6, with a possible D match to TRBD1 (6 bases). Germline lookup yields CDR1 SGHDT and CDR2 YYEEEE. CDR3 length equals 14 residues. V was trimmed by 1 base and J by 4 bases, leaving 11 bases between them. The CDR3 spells CASSLLGAGTEAFF. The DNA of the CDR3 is TGTGCCAGCAGCTTGTTGGGGGCTGGCACTGAAGCTTTCTTT.

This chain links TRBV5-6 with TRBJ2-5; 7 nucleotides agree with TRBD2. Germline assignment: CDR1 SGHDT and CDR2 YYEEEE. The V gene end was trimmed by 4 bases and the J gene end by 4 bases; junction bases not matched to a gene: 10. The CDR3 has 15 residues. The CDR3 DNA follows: TGTGCCAGCAGCCCCCTGATGGGAGGGCGAGAGACCCAGTACTTC. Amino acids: CASSPLMGGRETQYF.

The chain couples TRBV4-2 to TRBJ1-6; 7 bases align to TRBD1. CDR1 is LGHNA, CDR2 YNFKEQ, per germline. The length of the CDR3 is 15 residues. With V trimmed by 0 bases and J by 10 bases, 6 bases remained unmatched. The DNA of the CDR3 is TGTGCCAGCAGCCAAGAGGACAGGAGTCGATCACCCCTCCACTTT. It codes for CASSQEDRSRSPLHF.

The CDR3 bases are TGTGCCAGCAGTTACTCGAAAGGGGGCTCTGAAGCTTTCTTT. Translated, it gives CASSYSKGGSEAFF. The chain is built from TRBV6-5 and TRBJ1-1; 7 bases are a match to TRBD1. Trimming removed 0 bases from V and 6 bases from J; junction bases left unmatched: 4. Germline V CDR1 and CDR2: MNHEY, SVGAGI. The CDR3 is made up of 14 amino acids.

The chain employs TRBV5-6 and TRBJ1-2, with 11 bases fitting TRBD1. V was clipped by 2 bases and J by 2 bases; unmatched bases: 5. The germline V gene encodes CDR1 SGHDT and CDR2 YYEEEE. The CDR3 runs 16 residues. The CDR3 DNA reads TGTGCCAGCAGCTTAGTTCGGACAGGGGGCAACTATGGCTACACCTTC. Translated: CASSLVRTGGNYGYTF.

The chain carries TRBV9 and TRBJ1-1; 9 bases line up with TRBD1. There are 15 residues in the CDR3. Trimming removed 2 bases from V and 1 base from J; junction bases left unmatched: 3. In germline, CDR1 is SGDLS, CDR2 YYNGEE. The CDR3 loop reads CASSVAGQGNTEAFF. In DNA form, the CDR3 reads TGTGCCAGCAGCGTCGCGGGACAGGGGAACACTGAAGCTTTCTTT.

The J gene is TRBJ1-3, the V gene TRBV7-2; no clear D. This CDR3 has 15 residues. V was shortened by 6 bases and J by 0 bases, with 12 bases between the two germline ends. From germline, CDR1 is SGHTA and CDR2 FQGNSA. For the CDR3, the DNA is TGTGCCAGCAGACTAGTGCCCTACTCTGGAAACACCATATATTTT. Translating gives CASRLVPYSGNTIYF.